One and the same sample provided the 25 T cell receptor beta chains below, sequenced in a study of shared clonotypes between healthy human individuals. Sequencing was performed with immunoSEQ multiplex PCR; in TCRdb, only in-frame clones are kept and a portion is missing. The sample holds under 550,000 clones; 90% to 96% are singletons and the top ten take about 0.057%. Sequenced material: naive CD4+ T cells sorted from blood. Sample subset: CD45RA+ positively selected. The receptor set was obtained from a woman aged 30 to 39 in good health.

The chain couples TRBV28 to TRBJ1-4, with a weak D call TRBD1 (5 bases). The CDR3 totals 13 residues. The V gene lost 6 bases and the J gene lost 6 bases, with 11 bases spanning the gap. CDR1 and CDR2 (germline): MDHEN, SYDVKM. CDR3: CASRQGTDEKLFF. CDR3 bases: TGTGCCAGCAGACAAGGGACGGATGAAAAACTGTTTTTT.

V is TRBV5-1 and J is TRBJ2-7, with D unresolved. V gave up 3 bases and J gave up 2 bases, with 12 bases separating them. CDR1 is SGHRS, CDR2 YFSETQ, per germline. The CDR3 length is 14 residues. The CDR3: CASSSRPRPYEQYF. DNA of the CDR3: TGCGCCAGCAGCTCCCGGCCTAGGCCCTACGAGCAGTACTTC.

The CDR3 DNA follows: TGTGCCAGCAGCCCAGGAATTGAAGCTTTCTTT. As protein: CASSPGIEAFF. The V gene is TRBV11-1, the J gene TRBJ1-1; no clear D gene. Trimming removed 5 bases at V and 7 bases at J, with 8 bases between. The CDR3 consists of 11 residues. Per the germline V gene, CDR1 is SGHAT and CDR2 is FQDESV (reference sequence).

The chain recombines TRBV6-5 with TRBJ2-4; D is perhaps TRBD1 (6 bases). Germline loops: CDR1 MNHEY, CDR2 SVGAGI. V lost 2 bases to trimming and J lost 1 base, with 9 bases between them. The CDR3 consists of 15 residues. In nucleotides, the CDR3 is TGTGCCAGCAGTTACACAGGGACGGCCAAAAACATTCAGTACTTC. This codes for CASSYTGTAKNIQYF.

V is TRBV18 and J is TRBJ2-3; 7 positions agree with TRBD1. Germline V CDR1 and CDR2: KGHSH, LQKENI. The V segment lost 3 bases and the J segment 5 bases; nucleotides outside the gene matches: 8. This CDR3 comprises 15 residues. The CDR3 sequence is CASSPSTGSRDTQYF. The CDR3 DNA reads TGTGCCAGCTCACCTTCGACAGGGTCAAGAGATACGCAGTATTTT. Based on the CDR3 plus reference TRBV18 and TRBJ2-3, the full variable domain is NAGVMQNPRHLVRRRGQEARLRCSPMKGHSHVYWYRQLPEEGLKFMVYLQKENIIDESGMPKERFSAEFPKEGPSILRIQQVVRGDSAAYFCASSPSTGSRDTQYFGPGTRLTVL.

The J gene is TRBJ1-5, the V gene TRBV19, with TRBD1 identical over 10 bases. The CDR3 has 19 residues. Germline V gives CDR1 LNHDA, CDR2 SQIVND (reference sequence). V lost 7 bases and J lost 5; bases outside the gene matches: 20. CDR3: CASILTPSHAGTGDQPQHF. CDR3 nucleotides: TGTGCCAGTATCCTGACCCCCTCACACGCCGGGACAGGGGATCAGCCCCAGCATTTT. Full variable domain (rest looked up from reference TRBV19 and TRBJ1-5): DGGITQSPKYLFRKEGQNVTLSCEQNLNHDAMYWYRQDPGQGLRLIYYSQIVNDFQKGDIAEGYSVSREKKESFPLTVTSAQKNPTAFYLCASILTPSHAGTGDQPQHFGDGTRLSIL.

Concerning this clone: In the same sample, other DNA sequences code for this CDR3. The rearrangement uses TRBV27 and TRBJ2-6, with D possibly matching TRBD1 (5 bases). The CDR3 totals 17 residues. The germline V and J ends were trimmed by 7 bases and 0 bases, with 16 bases remaining between them. Looked up from germline, CDR1 is MNHEY and CDR2 is SMNVEV (reference sequence). CDR3 coding DNA: TGTGCCAGCATGCGTAGGACATCCTCCTCTGGGGCCAACGTCCTGACTTTC. Protein sequence: CASMRRTSSSGANVLTF.

The chain couples TRBV5-4 to TRBJ2-2, with 8 bases that match TRBD2. The V segment lost 5 bases and the J segment 4 bases; nucleotides outside the gene matches: 10. The germline CDR1 and CDR2 sequences are SGHNT and YYREEE (reference sequence). The CDR3 consists of 16 residues. The CDR3 sequence: CASSRGGFSPTGELFF. The CDR3 DNA is TGTGCCAGCAGTCGGGGGGGGTTTAGCCCCACCGGGGAGCTGTTTTTT.

The chain combines TRBV5-1 with TRBJ1-2; D uncertain. The germline CDR1 and CDR2 sequences are SGHRS and YFSETQ. The CDR3 is 12 residues long. V was pared by 5 bases and J by 5 bases, with 10 bases between. The CDR3 DNA sequence: TGCGCCAGCAGTTTTGGTCATTATGGCTACACCTTC. This encodes CASSFGHYGYTF.

On this clone itself: The same CDR3 also results from other DNA sequences found in this sample. This chain joins TRBV29-1 and TRBJ1-1, with TRBD1 identical over 8 bases. The CDR3 has 11 amino acids. J was trimmed by 5 bases and V by 6 bases; bases with no gene match: 2. Germline V lookup: CDR1 SQVTM, CDR2 ANQGSEA. CDR3 DNA sequence: TGCAGCGTCCAGGGGGCGACTGAAGCTTTCTTT. Amino acid sequence: CSVQGATEAFF.

The rearrangement uses TRBV9 and TRBJ1-1; 11 bases line up with TRBD1. The germline V gene encodes CDR1 SGDLS and CDR2 YYNGEE. V gave up 4 bases and J gave up 2 bases; unmatched junction bases: 7. This CDR3 is built from 16 residues. CDR3: CASSLRTGGLNTEAFF. The CDR3 nucleotides are TGTGCCAGCAGCCTACGGACAGGGGGCCTCAACACTGAAGCTTTCTTT.

This chain uses TRBV25-1 with TRBJ1-4; D ambiguous. The CDR3 totals 12 residues. The germline V gene encodes CDR1 MGHDK and CDR2 SYGVNS. Trimming shortened V by 6 bases and J by 6 bases, and 8 bases separated the two germline ends. The DNA for the CDR3 is TGTGCCAGCAGGGGGTACGATGAAAAACTGTTTTTT. This sequence encodes CASRGYDEKLFF.

This chain uses TRBV11-2 with TRBJ1-5; maybe TRBD1 (6 bases). The CDR3 length is 12 residues. Trimming shortened V by 5 bases and J by 9 bases, and 11 bases separated the two germline ends. Germline CDR1 SGHAT, CDR2 FQNNGV. CDR3 DNA sequence: TGTGCCAGCAGCGCTCCGGGGGCGCCCCAGCATTTT. Amino acids: CASSAPGAPQHF.

V usage is TRBV28 and J usage is TRBJ2-7; D unclear. This CDR3 comprises 14 residues. Germline values: CDR1 MDHEN, CDR2 SYDVKM. The ends were cut back, 5 bases at V and 0 bases at J, with 11 bases in the middle. DNA for the CDR3: TGTGCCAGCAGTCAGCCCCAAAACTCCTACGAGCAGTACTTC. This translates into CASSQPQNSYEQYF.

J is TRBJ2-3 and V is TRBV2, with 14 bases aligning to TRBD2. The CDR3 runs 14 residues. V trimming: 9 bases; J trimming: 6 bases; junction bases outside the gene matches: 5. Germline V gene sequence: CDR1 SNHLY, CDR2 FYNNEI. The CDR3 reads CARQGLAGVDTQYF. The CDR3 nucleotides read TGTGCCAGACAGGGACTAGCGGGAGTGGATACGCAGTATTTT.

The V gene is TRBV29-1, the J gene TRBJ2-5, with 11 bases lining up with TRBD1. The J call is doubtful: the DNA matches TRBJ2-7 better. Germline V gene lookup returns CDR1 SQVTM and CDR2 ANQGSEA. The CDR3 spans 14 residues. The CDR3 bases are TGCAGCGTTTCCGGGACAGGGGGCTCCTACGAGCAGTACTTC. This codes for CSVSGTGGSYEQYF.

This chain uses TRBV5-1 with TRBJ2-7; D is unclear. CDR3 size: 13 residues. Trimming took 0 bases from V and 2 from J, leaving 6 bases between them. CDR1 is SGHRS, CDR2 YFSETQ, per germline. In DNA form, the CDR3 reads TGCGCCAGCAGCTTGGAAGGGCCCTACGAGCAGTACTTC. It specifies CASSLEGPYEQYF.

This clone was observed once. The chain couples TRBV7-8 to TRBJ2-1, with 7 bases aligning to TRBD1. V shed 5 bases and J 0 bases; nucleotides not matched to a gene: 10. The CDR3 is 17 amino acids. The V gene's germline CDR1 is SGHVS and CDR2 FQNEAQ. The CDR3 DNA is TGTGCCAGCAGCCCGACAGGGTTTATGAGCTCCTACAATGAGCAGTTCTTC. Its protein product is CASSPTGFMSSYNEQFF.

The chain links TRBV19 to TRBJ1-4; perhaps TRBD1 as D (5 bases). The ends were cut back, 4 bases at V and 5 bases at J, with 14 bases in the middle. Germline loops: CDR1 LNHDA, CDR2 SQIVND (reference sequence). The CDR3 covers 15 residues. The DNA of the CDR3 is TGTGCCAGTAGTACACTCCAGGGTAACAATGAAAAACTGTTTTTT. This translates into CASSTLQGNNEKLFF.

A single count supports this clone. Within the sample, other DNA sequences also encode this same CDR3. V and J are TRBV28 and TRBJ2-7; D is uncertain. This CDR3 region has 11 residues. V was pared by 4 bases and J by 3 bases, with 4 bases between. Germline CDR1 MDHEN, CDR2 SYDVKM. The CDR3 is CASSSHYEQYF. In DNA, the CDR3 is TGTGCCAGCAGTTCCCACTACGAGCAGTACTTC.

The V and J genes are TRBV6-5 and TRBJ2-3; D is possibly TRBD2 (6 bases). The V and J ends lost 8 bases and 2 bases respectively, with 11 bases between them. CDR1 MNHEY and CDR2 SVGAGI come from the germline V gene. This CDR3 spans 13 amino acids. The CDR3 DNA sequence: TGTGCCAGCGGGCGGGACCTCACAGATACGCAGTATTTT. This sequence encodes CASGRDLTDTQYF.

The chain recombines TRBV6-1 with TRBJ1-5, with TRBD1 matching 7 bases. J gave up 6 bases and V 2 bases, and 13 bases lay outside the gene matches. Germline V gives CDR1 MNHNS, CDR2 SASEGT. The CDR3 has 17 amino acids. CDR3 nucleotide sequence: TGTGCCAGCAGTGAACTTTTTGTTACAGGGGATGTTCAGCCCCAGCATTTT. It specifies CASSELFVTGDVQPQHF.

The chain links TRBV7-8 to TRBJ1-4; D is possibly TRBD1 (6 bases). V gave up 3 bases and J gave up 0 bases, with 8 bases separating them. Germline V gene lookup returns CDR1 SGHVS and CDR2 FQNEAQ. The CDR3 runs 15 residues. CDR3 nucleotides: TGTGCCAGCAGCTTGACAGGCGCAACTAATGAAAAACTGTTTTTT. The encoded protein is CASSLTGATNEKLFF.

The rearrangement joins TRBV4-1 to TRBJ2-7, with D perhaps TRBD2 (6 bases). With 4 bases removed from V and 3 bases from J, the gap between germline ends came to 16 bases. Germline CDR1 MGHRA, CDR2 YSYEKL. This CDR3 spans 15 amino acids. The DNA for the CDR3 is TGCGCCAGCAGCCCTTCCGGGAGAGGGGTCTACGAGCAGTACTTC. Encoded protein: CASSPSGRGVYEQYF.

This chain uses TRBV2 with TRBJ1-2; 9 positions match TRBD1. The CDR3 covers 16 residues. CDR1 and CDR2 from the germline V gene are SNHLY and FYNNEI. J lost 0 bases, V lost 10 bases, and 12 bases had no gene match. The CDR3 spells CAMDRGPRFANYGYTF. The CDR3 DNA reads as TGTGCCATGGACAGGGGCCCCAGATTCGCTAACTATGGCTACACCTTC.